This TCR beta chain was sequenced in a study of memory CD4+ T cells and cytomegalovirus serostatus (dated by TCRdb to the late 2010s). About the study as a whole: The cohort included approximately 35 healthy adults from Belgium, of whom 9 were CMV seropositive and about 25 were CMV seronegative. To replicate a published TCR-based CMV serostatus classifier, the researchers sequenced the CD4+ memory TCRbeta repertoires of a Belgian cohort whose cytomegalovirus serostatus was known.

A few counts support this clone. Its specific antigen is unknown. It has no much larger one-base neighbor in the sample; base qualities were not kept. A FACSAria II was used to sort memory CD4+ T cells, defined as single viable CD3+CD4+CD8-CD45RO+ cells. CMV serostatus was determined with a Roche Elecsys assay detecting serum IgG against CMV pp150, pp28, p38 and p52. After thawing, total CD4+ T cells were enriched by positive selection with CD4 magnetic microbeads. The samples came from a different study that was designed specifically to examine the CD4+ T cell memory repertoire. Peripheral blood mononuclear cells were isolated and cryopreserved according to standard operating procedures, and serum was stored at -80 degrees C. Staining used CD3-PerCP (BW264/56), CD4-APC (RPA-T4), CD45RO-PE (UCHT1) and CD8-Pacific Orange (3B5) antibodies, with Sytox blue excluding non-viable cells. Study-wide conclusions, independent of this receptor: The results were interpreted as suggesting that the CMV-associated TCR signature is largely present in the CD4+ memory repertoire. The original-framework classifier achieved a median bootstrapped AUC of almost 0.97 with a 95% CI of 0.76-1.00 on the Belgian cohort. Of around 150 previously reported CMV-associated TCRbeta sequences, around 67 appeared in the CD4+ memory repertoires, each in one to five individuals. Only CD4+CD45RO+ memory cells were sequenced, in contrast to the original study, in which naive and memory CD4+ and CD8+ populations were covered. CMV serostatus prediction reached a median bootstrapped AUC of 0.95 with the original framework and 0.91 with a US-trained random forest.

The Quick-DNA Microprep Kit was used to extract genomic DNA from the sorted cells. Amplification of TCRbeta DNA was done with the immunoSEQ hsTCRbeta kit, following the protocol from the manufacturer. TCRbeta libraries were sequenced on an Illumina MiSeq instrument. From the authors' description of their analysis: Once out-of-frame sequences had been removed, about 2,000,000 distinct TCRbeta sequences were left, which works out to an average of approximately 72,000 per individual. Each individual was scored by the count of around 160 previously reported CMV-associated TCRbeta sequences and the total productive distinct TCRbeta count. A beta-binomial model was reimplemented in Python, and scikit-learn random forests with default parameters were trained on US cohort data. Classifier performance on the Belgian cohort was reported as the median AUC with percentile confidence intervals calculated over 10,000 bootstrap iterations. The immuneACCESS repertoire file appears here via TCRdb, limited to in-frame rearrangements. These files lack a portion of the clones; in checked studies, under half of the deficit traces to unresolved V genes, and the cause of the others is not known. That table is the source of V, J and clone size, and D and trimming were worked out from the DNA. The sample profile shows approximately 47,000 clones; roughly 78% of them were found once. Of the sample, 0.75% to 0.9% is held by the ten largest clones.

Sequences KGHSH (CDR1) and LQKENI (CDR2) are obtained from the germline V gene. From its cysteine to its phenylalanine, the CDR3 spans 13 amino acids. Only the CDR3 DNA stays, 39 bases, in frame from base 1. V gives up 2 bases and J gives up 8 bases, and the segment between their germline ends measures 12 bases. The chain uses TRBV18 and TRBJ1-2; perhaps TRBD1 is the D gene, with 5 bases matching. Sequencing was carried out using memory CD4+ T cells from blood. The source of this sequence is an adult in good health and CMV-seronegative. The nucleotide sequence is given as TGTGCCAGCTCACCATCAGGGTCTGGAGGCTACACCTTC. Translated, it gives CASSPSGSGGYTF.